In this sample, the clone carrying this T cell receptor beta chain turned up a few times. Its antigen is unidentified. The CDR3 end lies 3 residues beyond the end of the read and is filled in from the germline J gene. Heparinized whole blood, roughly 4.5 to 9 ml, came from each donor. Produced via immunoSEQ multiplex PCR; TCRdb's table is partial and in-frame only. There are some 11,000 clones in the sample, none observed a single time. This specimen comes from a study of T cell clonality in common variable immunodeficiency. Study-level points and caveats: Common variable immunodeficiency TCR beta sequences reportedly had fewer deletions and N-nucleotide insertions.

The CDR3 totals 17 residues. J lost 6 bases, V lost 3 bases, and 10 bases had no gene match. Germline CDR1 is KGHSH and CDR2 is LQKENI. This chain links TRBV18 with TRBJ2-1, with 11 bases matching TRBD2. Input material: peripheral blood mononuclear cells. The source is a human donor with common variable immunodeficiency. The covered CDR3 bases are TGTGCCAGCTCACCCCCCTTCCGACTAGCGGGGACCAATGAG. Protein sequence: CASSPPFRLAGTNE. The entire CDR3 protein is CASSPPFRLAGTNEQFF.